A single T cell receptor beta chain is shown here with its context. Produced via immunoSEQ multiplex PCR; TCRdb's table is partial and in-frame only. The data contain roughly 57,000 clones, approximately 86% of them singletons. This sample stems from a study of OX40 agonist ivuxolimab in advanced cancers. Study context: Those enrolled were roughly 85% male, with a mean age of around 58 years and ages from roughly 20 to 90.

Per germline, CDR1 KGHSH and CDR2 LQKENI. This CDR3 is 19 amino acids long. V shed 2 bases, J shed 9 bases, and the junction held 19 bases outside the gene matches. The specimen was CD4+ or CD8+ T cells sorted from blood, collected in a trial of the OX40 agonist ivuxolimab. The chain recombines TRBV18 with TRBJ2-4; TRBD2 aligns across 10 bases. The TCR comes from an adult with an advanced solid tumor such as melanoma, head and neck, liver or kidney cancer. CDR3 bases: TGTGCCAGCTCACCAAATCTCCGTGAGGCTAGCGGGAGTAGGAGCATTCAGTACTTC. It encodes CASSPNLREASGSRSIQYF.